This T cell receptor (beta chain) was obtained from a study of CD8 T cells in ankylosing spondylitis. General observations from the study: In ankylosing spondylitis patients, matched synovial fluid reportedly showed significant enrichment of disease-linked clones. Ankylosing spondylitis blood appeared to carry a characteristic TCR beta motif of roughly eight highly homologous variants.

The authors made TCR beta libraries by quantitative 5'-RACE with molecular barcodes. Each CDR3 protein gets one entry after TCRdb re-called the 5' RACE reads with MiXCR. The repertoire holds 100,000 to 150,000 distinct CDR3 sequences, with approximately 9.9% as singletons. CDR1 is SGDLS, CDR2 YYNGEE, per germline. This CDR3 contains 15 residues. V was shortened by 4 bases and J by 1 base, with 14 bases between the two germline ends. Concerning this clonotype: Its antigen remains unidentified.

The chain recombines TRBV9 with TRBJ2-5, with D maybe TRBD1 (5 bases). This sequence originates from a male donor with ankylosing spondylitis or in good health (not recorded which). Sequenced sample: blood, either unsorted or a sorted T cell fraction (not recorded which). The CDR3 region has the DNA TGTGCCAGCAGCAGCGTGGGGCGCCCCCAAGAGACCCAGTACTTC. This encodes CASSSVGRPQETQYF.